This paragraph covers one TCR beta chain sequence. Its antigen is undetermined. On cycle 4 day 1 and cycle 7 day 1, as well as at baseline, blood was sampled. Here immunoSEQ multiplex PCR was the method, and the copy in TCRdb shows in-frame clones only, minus some. The table records 10,000 to 13,000 clones, roughly 70% of them present only once. These data are taken from a study of OX40 agonist ivuxolimab in advanced cancers. The wider study: The drug used for patients, ivuxolimab, was an agonistic anti-OX40 (CD134) antibody.

The CDR3 contains 14 residues. Looked up from germline, CDR1 is SGHDT and CDR2 is YYEEEE. Deletions cut 0 bases from V and 2 bases from J, with 8 bases between. Broader study findings: On average, CD8+ T cells had more expanded clones than CD4+. CD4+ and CD8+ blood T cells expanded clonally by week 6 at 0.1 to 3.0 mg/kg.

Sequences were derived from CD4+ or CD8+ T cells sorted from blood, sampled in a trial of the OX40 agonist ivuxolimab. This sequence was found in an adult with an advanced solid tumor such as melanoma, head and neck, liver or kidney cancer. V is TRBV5-6 and J is TRBJ1-2; tentatively, D is TRBD1 (5 bases). CDR3 DNA: TGTGCCAGCAGCTTGGTGGGGCAGAACTATGGCTACACCTTC. Translating gives CASSLVGQNYGYTF.